The rows below give T cell receptor beta chains drawn from one sample of a study of T cells after yellow fever vaccination. TCRdb used MiXCR to reprocess the 5' RACE reads, holding one entry per CDR3 protein. The data hold around 550,000 distinct CDR3 sequences, with about 19% observed a single time. Sequencing was performed on PBMCs, taken 15 days after the yellow fever booster vaccination. Every receptor here comes from a young man who received the YFV17D yellow fever vaccine. Both conserved end residues are part of each CDR3. Each record gives: J gene, CDR3 length, V gene, CDR3 protein.

>TRBJ2-7|13|TRBV29-1
CSGGASGLGEQYF
>TRBJ2-1|16|TRBV14
CASSQVGGVSYNEQFF
>TRBJ2-1|17|TRBV7-2
CASSNGIALSSYNEQFF
>TRBJ2-3|15|TRBV11-2
CASGDRDRGPDTQYF
>TRBJ2-3|14|TRBV6-2/TRBV6-3
CASSSLAASSTQYF
>TRBJ2-3|14|TRBV7-2
CASRQQGMADTQYF
>TRBJ1-2|13|TRBV6-6
CASRPTGADGYTF
>TRBJ1-3|13|TRBV10-3
CAIWAGSGNTIYF
>TRBJ2-1|16|TRBV12-3/TRBV12-4
CASSKRQRLSNEEQFF
>TRBJ2-5|16|TRBV5-4
CASSLLSGEGLETQYF